The clone carrying this T cell receptor beta chain was seen ten or more times. What it binds is not known. This sample was included in a study of molecular identifiers for immune sequencing clone quantification. In TCRdb, the PCR reads were re-called with MiXCR into one record per CDR3 protein. Found here are under 650,000 distinct CDR3 sequences, roughly 21% of them singletons; the top ten hold around 0.9%. Isolation of naive CD8 T cells was achieved by sorting on a CD8+CD4-CCR7+CD45RA+ phenotype. The germline CDR1 and CDR2 sequences are SGHDN and FVKESK. Trimming removed 4 bases from V and 6 bases from J; junction bases left unmatched: 6. This CDR3 is built from 13 residues. Study-wide findings and caveats: Clones that had above 20 RNA copies took up over 97% of effector molecules but under 1% in naive cells. Spiked Jurkat TCR RNA from one cell was reportedly detectable among fewer than 1.3 million naive cells.

This sequence joins TRBV14 and TRBJ2-7; 7 bases match TRBD1. The specimen was naive CD8+ T cells from blood, with Jurkat cell RNA spiked in. The subset was: FACS-sorted CD8+CD4-CCR7+CD45RA+ naive T cells. This clonotype was sampled from a human donor in good health. Some libraries in this study had Jurkat cell RNA spiked in. The CDR3 loop is CASSPRGYSEQYF. In nucleotides, the CDR3 is TGTGCCAGCAGCCCCAGGGGGTACTCCGAGCAGTACTTC.